The rows below give T cell receptor beta chains drawn from one sample of a study of blood T cell repertoires in COVID-19. The method was immunoSEQ multiplex PCR; TCRdb's version includes in-frame clones alone and lacks a portion of them. The sample holds fewer than 450,000 clones, under 95% seen once. The sample consisted of peripheral blood. These receptors all come from a woman younger than 30 who had recovered from COVID-19. Each CDR3 is given with its conserved first and last residue. The order of the fields is V gene, D gene, J gene, clone size, CDR3 protein, CDR3 DNA. The D gene is left open where the match is weak. Rows give clone size only sometimes, using once, few, many, or a class for an expanded clone.

v_call: TRBV19
d_call: TRBD2
j_call: TRBJ2-5
clone_size: .
cdr3_aa: CASSAGTSGSLKTQYF
cdr3_nt: TGTGCCAGTAGTGCCGGGACTAGCGGGAGTCTGAAGACCCAGTACTTC

v_call: TRBV11-2
d_call: .
j_call: TRBJ2-2
clone_size: .
cdr3_aa: CASSLSGVNTGELFF
cdr3_nt: TGTGCCAGCAGCCTGAGCGGAGTGAACACCGGGGAGCTGTTTTTT

v_call: TRBV5-4
d_call: TRBD1
j_call: TRBJ1-2
clone_size: .
cdr3_aa: CASSFVGGPYGYTF
cdr3_nt: TGTGCCAGCAGCTTTGTAGGGGGCCCCTATGGCTACACCTTC

v_call: TRBV7-6
d_call: TRBD1
j_call: TRBJ1-1
clone_size: .
cdr3_aa: CASSPGQGKSLPAFF
cdr3_nt: TGTGCCAGCAGCCCAGGACAGGGGAAGAGTTTACCAGCTTTCTTT

v_call: TRBV6-2/TRBV6-3
d_call: .
j_call: TRBJ1-2
clone_size: .
cdr3_aa: CASSYSNEYGYTF
cdr3_nt: TGTGCCAGCAGTTACTCGAATGAGTATGGCTACACCTTC

v_call: TRBV11-3
d_call: TRBD2
j_call: TRBJ2-1
clone_size: .
cdr3_aa: CASSPGGASYNEQFF
cdr3_nt: TGTGCCAGCAGCCCGGGAGGGGCCTCCTACAATGAGCAGTTCTTC

v_call: TRBV11-2
d_call: TRBD2
j_call: TRBJ2-5
clone_size: .
cdr3_aa: CASSLGLAEIETQYF
cdr3_nt: TGTGCCAGCAGCTTAGGGCTAGCGGAGATAGAGACCCAGTACTTC

v_call: TRBV11-3
d_call: TRBD2
j_call: TRBJ2-5
clone_size: .
cdr3_aa: CASSLVLAGGRETQYF
cdr3_nt: TGTGCCAGCAGCTTAGTTCTAGCGGGAGGACGAGAGACCCAGTACTTC

v_call: TRBV5-4
d_call: TRBD2
j_call: TRBJ2-3
clone_size: .
cdr3_aa: CASSLFGLAGGVSDTQYF
cdr3_nt: TGTGCCAGCAGCTTGTTCGGACTAGCGGGAGGGGTTTCAGATACGCAGTATTTT

v_call: TRBV5-1
d_call: .
j_call: TRBJ1-1
clone_size: .
cdr3_aa: CASSLEARGAGLNTEAFF
cdr3_nt: TGCGCCAGCAGCTTGGAGGCTAGAGGTGCGGGATTGAACACTGAAGCTTTCTTT

v_call: TRBV5-5
d_call: TRBD1
j_call: TRBJ1-1
clone_size: .
cdr3_aa: CASRVQGDRYTEAFF
cdr3_nt: TGTGCCAGCAGGGTTCAAGGGGACAGGTACACTGAAGCTTTCTTT

v_call: TRBV28
d_call: .
j_call: TRBJ1-5
clone_size: few
cdr3_aa: CASSPPPQGSGQPQHF
cdr3_nt: TGTGCCAGCAGCCCACCTCCCCAGGGTTCGGGCCAGCCCCAGCATTTT

v_call: TRBV7-2
d_call: .
j_call: TRBJ1-3
clone_size: once
cdr3_aa: CASSLGPGSGNTIYF
cdr3_nt: TGTGCCAGCAGCTTAGGCCCGGGTTCTGGAAACACCATATATTTT

v_call: TRBV30
d_call: TRBD1
j_call: TRBJ2-5
clone_size: .
cdr3_aa: CAWSRGQGMGETQYF
cdr3_nt: TGTGCCTGGAGCCGCGGACAGGGAATGGGCGAGACCCAGTACTTC

v_call: TRBV10-1
d_call: .
j_call: TRBJ2-2
clone_size: .
cdr3_aa: CASSEFVADTSTGELFF
cdr3_nt: TGCGCCAGCAGTGAGTTCGTAGCGGATACTTCCACCGGGGAGCTGTTTTTT

v_call: TRBV18
d_call: .
j_call: TRBJ1-1
clone_size: .
cdr3_aa: CASSPQDWGAEAFF
cdr3_nt: TGTGCCAGCTCACCACAAGATTGGGGAGCTGAAGCTTTCTTT

v_call: TRBV2
d_call: TRBD1
j_call: TRBJ1-6
clone_size: .
cdr3_aa: CASSRDRYNSPLHF
cdr3_nt: TGTGCCAGCAGCCGGGACAGGTATAATTCACCCCTCCACTTT

v_call: TRBV6-2/TRBV6-3
d_call: .
j_call: TRBJ2-5
clone_size: .
cdr3_aa: CASSYSQANRGKETQYF
cdr3_nt: TGTGCCAGCAGTTACTCGCAGGCTAACCGGGGTAAAGAGACCCAGTACTTC

v_call: TRBV6-6
d_call: TRBD2
j_call: TRBJ2-3
clone_size: .
cdr3_aa: CASSSILAGRSDTQYF
cdr3_nt: TGTGCCAGCAGTTCAATTTTAGCGGGAAGGTCAGATACGCAGTATTTT

v_call: TRBV5-4
d_call: .
j_call: TRBJ1-2
clone_size: .
cdr3_aa: CASSLVRGRYGYTF
cdr3_nt: TGTGCCAGCAGCTTGGTTCGGGGGAGATATGGCTACACCTTC

v_call: TRBV27
d_call: TRBD1
j_call: TRBJ1-2
clone_size: .
cdr3_aa: CASSTRQGYGYTF
cdr3_nt: TGTGCCAGCAGTACCCGACAGGGCTATGGCTACACCTTC

v_call: TRBV5-5
d_call: TRBD1
j_call: TRBJ1-5
clone_size: .
cdr3_aa: CASSLGDRGFGQPQHF
cdr3_nt: TGTGCCAGCAGCTTGGGGGACAGGGGCTTCGGTCAGCCCCAGCATTTT

v_call: TRBV7-9
d_call: TRBD2
j_call: TRBJ2-2
clone_size: few
cdr3_aa: CASSHLTSGSAGELFF
cdr3_nt: TGTGCCAGCAGCCACTTGACTAGCGGGAGCGCCGGGGAGCTGTTTTTT

v_call: TRBV11-3
d_call: TRBD1
j_call: TRBJ2-1
clone_size: .
cdr3_aa: CASSLTGGPYNEQFF
cdr3_nt: TGTGCCAGCAGCTTGACAGGGGGCCCCTACAATGAGCAGTTCTTC

v_call: TRBV28
d_call: TRBD2
j_call: TRBJ2-1
clone_size: .
cdr3_aa: CASSSQGLANEQFF
cdr3_nt: TGTGCCAGCAGTTCCCAGGGACTAGCAAATGAGCAGTTCTTC

v_call: TRBV2
d_call: TRBD2
j_call: TRBJ2-5
clone_size: .
cdr3_aa: CAIRRSSGRSETQYF
cdr3_nt: TGTGCCATCCGCCGGAGTAGCGGGAGATCGGAGACCCAGTACTTC

v_call: TRBV9
d_call: TRBD2
j_call: TRBJ2-3
clone_size: .
cdr3_aa: CASSAGTSGYTDTQYF
cdr3_nt: TGTGCCAGCAGCGCCGGGACTAGCGGTTACACAGATACGCAGTATTTT

v_call: TRBV5-4
d_call: TRBD2
j_call: TRBJ2-1
clone_size: .
cdr3_aa: CASSLSSAGDKYNEQFF
cdr3_nt: TGTGCCAGCAGCTTGTCGTCTGCGGGAGATAAATACAATGAGCAGTTCTTC

v_call: TRBV5-1
d_call: .
j_call: TRBJ2-2
clone_size: .
cdr3_aa: CASSLGTTRTGELFF
cdr3_nt: TGCGCCAGCAGCTTGGGAACCACTAGGACCGGGGAGCTGTTTTTT

v_call: TRBV6-2/TRBV6-3
d_call: TRBD2
j_call: TRBJ2-1
clone_size: .
cdr3_aa: CASSYSGTSGLYNEQFF
cdr3_nt: TGTGCCAGCAGTTACTCTGGGACTAGCGGGCTGTACAATGAGCAGTTCTTC

v_call: TRBV9
d_call: TRBD2
j_call: TRBJ2-3
clone_size: .
cdr3_aa: CASSTGLADHTDTQYF
cdr3_nt: TGTGCCAGCAGCACCGGACTAGCGGATCACACAGATACGCAGTATTTT

v_call: TRBV3-1/TRBV3-2
d_call: TRBD2
j_call: TRBJ2-3
clone_size: .
cdr3_aa: CASSQDFLLLAGGTDTQYF
cdr3_nt: TGTGCCAGCAGCCAAGATTTTCTCCTGCTAGCGGGGGGCACAGATACGCAGTATTTT

v_call: TRBV5-4
d_call: TRBD1
j_call: TRBJ2-5
clone_size: .
cdr3_aa: CASSFGPGGIQETQYF
cdr3_nt: TGTGCCAGCAGCTTTGGTCCAGGGGGTATTCAAGAGACCCAGTACTTC

v_call: TRBV12-5
d_call: TRBD2
j_call: TRBJ2-4
clone_size: once
cdr3_aa: CASGLVAGLSLAGNIQYF
cdr3_nt: TGTGCTAGTGGTTTGGTAGCGGGTTTGAGTCTAGCGGGGAACATTCAGTACTTC